The T cell receptor beta chain under discussion was sequenced for a study of cytomegalovirus exposure and HLA in healthy donors. Findings and caveats of the study: The authors confirmed in vitro that a few CMV-associated chains were specific for CMV antigens.

The V end was cut by 3 bases, the J end by 1 base, with 12 bases between. Germline V lookup: CDR1 SGDLS, CDR2 YYNGEE. The CDR3 sequence is 15 residues long. Comments on this clone: Its antigen is still unknown.

Vbeta (60) and Jbeta (13) primers were used in the PCR. Method: immunoSEQ multiplex PCR; TCRdb's copy keeps in-frame clones and lacks some. The sample has over 100,000 clones; 77% are singletons. J is TRBJ2-3 and V is TRBV9; a possible D gene is TRBD1 (6 bases). The sequence derives from a middle-aged man in good health and CMV-seropositive. The sequenced sample consisted of PBMCs. The CDR3 reads CASSALGAGTDTQYF. In DNA, the CDR3 is TGTGCCAGCAGCGCCCTGGGGGCCGGCACAGATACGCAGTATTTT.